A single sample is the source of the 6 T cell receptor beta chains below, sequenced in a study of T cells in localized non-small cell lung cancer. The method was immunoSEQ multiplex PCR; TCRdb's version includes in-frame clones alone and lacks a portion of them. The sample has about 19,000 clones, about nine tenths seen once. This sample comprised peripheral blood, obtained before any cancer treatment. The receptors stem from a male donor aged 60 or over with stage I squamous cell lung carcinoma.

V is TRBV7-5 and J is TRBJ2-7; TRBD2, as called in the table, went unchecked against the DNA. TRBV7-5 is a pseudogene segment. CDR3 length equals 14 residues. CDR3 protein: CARSLDGPTYEQYF. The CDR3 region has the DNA TGTGCCAGAAGCCTAGATGGTCCTACCTACGAGCAGTACTTC.

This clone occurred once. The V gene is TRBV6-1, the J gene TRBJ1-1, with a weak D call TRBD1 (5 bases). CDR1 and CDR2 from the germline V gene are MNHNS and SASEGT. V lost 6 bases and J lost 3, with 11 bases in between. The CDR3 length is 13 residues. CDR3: CASREVGDTEAFF. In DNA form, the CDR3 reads TGTGCCAGCAGGGAGGTGGGGGACACTGAAGCTTTCTTT.

The CDR3 sequence: CASSLRWGGGEKLFF. CDR3 nucleotide sequence: TGTGCCAGCAGTTTGCGATGGGGAGGCGGTGAAAAACTGTTTTTT. J is TRBJ1-4 and V is TRBV28; D gene uncertain. The germline V gene encodes CDR1 MDHEN and CDR2 SYDVKM. The ends were cut back, 3 bases at V and 7 bases at J, with 15 bases in the middle. This CDR3 contains 15 residues.

The CDR3 DNA is TGTGCCACCAGCCCTCAACCGTCTAGCGGGAGGCTCCAAGAGACCCAGTACTTC. This sequence encodes CATSPQPSSGRLQETQYF. The chain joins TRBV15 to TRBJ2-5; 11 positions match TRBD2. V was pared by 5 bases and J by 1 base, with 12 bases of the junction left unmatched. This CDR3 contains 18 residues. Germline V CDR1 and CDR2: LNHNV, YYDKDF (reference sequence).

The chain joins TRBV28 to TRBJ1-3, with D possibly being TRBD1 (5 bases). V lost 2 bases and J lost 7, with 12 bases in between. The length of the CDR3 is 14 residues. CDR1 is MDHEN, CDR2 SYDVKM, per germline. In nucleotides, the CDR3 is TGTGCCAGCAGTTTAGGGGGGAGAGGGAACACCATATATTTT. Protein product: CASSLGGRGNTIYF.

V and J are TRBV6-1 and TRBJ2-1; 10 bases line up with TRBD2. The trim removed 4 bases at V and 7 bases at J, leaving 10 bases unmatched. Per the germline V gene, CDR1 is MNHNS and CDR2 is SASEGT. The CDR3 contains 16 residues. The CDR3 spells CASSGRGAGGTNEQFF. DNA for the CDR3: TGTGCCAGCAGTGGCCGGGGAGCGGGAGGGACGAATGAGCAGTTCTTC.